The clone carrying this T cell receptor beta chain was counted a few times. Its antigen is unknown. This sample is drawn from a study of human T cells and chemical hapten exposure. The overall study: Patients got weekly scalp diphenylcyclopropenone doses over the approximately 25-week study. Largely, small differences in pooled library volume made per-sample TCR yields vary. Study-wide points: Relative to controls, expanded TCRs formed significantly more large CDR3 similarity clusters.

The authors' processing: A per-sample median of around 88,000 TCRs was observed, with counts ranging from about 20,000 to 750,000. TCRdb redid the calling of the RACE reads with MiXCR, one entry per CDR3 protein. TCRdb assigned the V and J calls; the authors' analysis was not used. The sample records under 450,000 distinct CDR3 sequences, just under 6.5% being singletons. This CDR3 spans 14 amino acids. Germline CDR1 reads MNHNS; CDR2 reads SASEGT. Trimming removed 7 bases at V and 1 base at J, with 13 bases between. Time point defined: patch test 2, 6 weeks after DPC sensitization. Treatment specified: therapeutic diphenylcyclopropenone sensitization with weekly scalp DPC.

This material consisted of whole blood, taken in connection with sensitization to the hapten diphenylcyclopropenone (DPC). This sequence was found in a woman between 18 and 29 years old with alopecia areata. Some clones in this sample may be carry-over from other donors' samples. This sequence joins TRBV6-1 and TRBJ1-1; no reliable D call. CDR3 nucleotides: TGTGCCAGCAACGGTGAATTTACGAACACTGAAGCTTTCTTT. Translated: CASNGEFTNTEAFF.